The next 15 T cell receptor beta chains were all read from a single sample in a study of T cells after yellow fever vaccination. TCRdb reanalysed the 5' RACE reads using MiXCR and keeps one entry per CDR3 protein. The repertoire holds 250,000 or so distinct CDR3 sequences, over 6.5% seen once, with approximately 0.99% in the top ten. Sequenced material: CD4+ T cells sorted from PBMCs, taken on the day of the yellow fever booster vaccination. All receptors derive from a man in his thirties or forties who received the YFV17D yellow fever vaccine.

J is TRBJ2-2 and V is TRBV20-1, with 10 bases matching TRBD1. Losses at the gene ends were 4 bases for V and 5 bases for J; bases not matched to a gene: 4. Germline CDR1 and CDR2: DFQATT and SNEGSKA (reference sequence). The CDR3 extends over 14 amino acids. CDR3 residues: CSAIGTGATGELFF. CDR3 DNA: TGCAGTGCTATCGGGACAGGGGCGACCGGGGAGCTGTTTTTT.

This clonotype came up a few times. The chain recombines TRBV19 with TRBJ2-7, with TRBD2 matching 11 bases. Trimming took 5 bases from V and 4 from J; bases not matched to a gene: 16. CDR1 and CDR2 (germline): LNHDA, SQIVND (reference sequence). This CDR3 region has 18 residues. CDR3 sequence reads: CASSRLGGGLAGGYEQYF. In DNA form, the CDR3 reads TGTGCCAGTAGTCGCCTTGGAGGAGGTCTAGCGGGAGGATACGAGCAGTACTTC.

A note on this clonotype: This could be a read error, since a much larger clone is one nucleotide away. The rearrangement uses TRBV7-3 and TRBJ2-3, with D possibly being TRBD1 or TRBD2 (5 bases each). Looked up from germline, CDR1 is SGHTA and CDR2 is FQGTGA. This CDR3 has 13 amino acids. V lost 9 bases and J 8 bases, leaving 18 bases between the germline ends. The DNA of the CDR3 is TGTGCCAGGGAGGTGGGGCACGCGGGTACGCAGTATTTT. It specifies CAREVGHAGTQYF.

The V gene is TRBV6-2 or TRBV6-3, the J gene TRBJ2-1; maybe TRBD1 (5 bases). The CDR3 is 16 amino acids. The ends were cut back, 0 bases at V and 5 bases at J, with 14 bases in the middle. Germline V gene lookup returns CDR1 MNHEY and CDR2 SVGEGT. The CDR3 reads CASSYSSGWDHNEQFF. In DNA form, the CDR3 reads TGTGCCAGCAGTTACTCGTCAGGGTGGGATCACAATGAGCAGTTCTTC.

Relative to its sample, this clonotype is medium-sized (0.01 to 0.1%). The chain carries TRBV6-1 and TRBJ1-1; D ambiguous. The V gene lost 3 bases and the J gene lost 0 bases, with 8 bases spanning the gap. The CDR3 sequence is 14 residues long. Germline values: CDR1 MNHNS, CDR2 SASEGT. CDR3 residues: CASSDTQMNTEAFF. The CDR3 bases are TGTGCCAGCAGTGACACACAGATGAACACTGAAGCTTTCTTT.

A few counts support this clonotype. The J gene is TRBJ2-1, the V gene TRBV28, with D unclear. V was shortened by 7 bases and J by 0 bases, with 10 bases between the two germline ends. The CDR3 runs 14 residues. CDR1 is MDHEN and CDR2 is SYDVKM in the germline V gene. As DNA, the CDR3 is TGTGCCAGCAACCGACACGCCTCCTACAATGAGCAGTTCTTC. This encodes CASNRHASYNEQFF. Filled out from reference TRBV28 and TRBJ2-1, the complete variable domain reads DVKVTQSSRYLVKRTGEKVFLECVQDMDHENMFWYRQDPGLGLRLIYFSYDVKMKEKGDIPEGYSVSREKKERFSLILESASTNQTSMYLCASNRHASYNEQFFGPGTRLTVL.

This clonotype has at least ten counts. The rearrangement joins TRBV20-1 to TRBJ2-7; a possible D gene is TRBD2 (6 bases). Germline values: CDR1 DFQATT, CDR2 SNEGSKA (reference sequence). V shed 2 bases and J shed 2 bases, with 13 bases lying between them. The CDR3 totals 14 residues. The CDR3 region has the DNA TGCAGTGCTAGACCACGGACTACCCCCTACGAGCAGTACTTC. Protein: CSARPRTTPYEQYF.

This clonotype was counted at least ten times. The chain couples TRBV20-1 to TRBJ2-1; the D gene is possibly TRBD1 (7 bases). Trimming shortened V by 6 bases and J by 9 bases, and 15 bases separated the two germline ends. Germline assignment: CDR1 DFQATT and CDR2 SNEGSKA (reference sequence). This CDR3 has 12 amino acids. The CDR3 DNA follows: TGCAGTGCCTTCCAGGGGGGAAGTGAGCAGTTCTTC. It codes for CSAFQGGSEQFF.

This clonotype was detected ten times or more. The chain employs TRBV7-2 and TRBJ1-1; D unclear. Trimming stripped 3 bases from V and 4 bases from J, with 9 bases between. Per the germline V gene, CDR1 is SGHTA and CDR2 is FQGNSA. This CDR3 region has 13 residues. The CDR3 loop reads CASSFAGSTEAFF. The CDR3 DNA follows: TGTGCCAGCAGCTTTGCGGGGAGCACTGAAGCTTTCTTT.

This clonotype was recorded many times. This chain connects TRBV9 to TRBJ2-5, with D possibly being TRBD2 (7 bases). Trimming took off 4 bases at V and 8 bases at J, with 24 bases between the two ends. Per the germline V gene, CDR1 is SGDLS and CDR2 is YYNGEE. This CDR3 is built from 16 residues. Here the CDR3 reads CASSPRGGINKNTQYF. As DNA, the CDR3 is TGTGCCAGCAGCCCGAGGGGGGGGATAAACAAGAATACCCAGTACTTC.

The table lists this clonotype with many counts. V usage is TRBV7-3 and J usage is TRBJ2-7, with TRBD2 as a possible D gene (6 bases). CDR1 is SGHTA and CDR2 is FQGTGA in the germline V gene. There are 14 residues in the CDR3. With 4 bases removed from V and 1 base from J, the gap between germline ends came to 11 bases. This CDR3 reads CASSSLAESYEQYF. DNA of the CDR3: TGTGCCAGCAGCTCACTAGCAGAATCCTACGAGCAGTACTTC. Using reference TRBV7-3 and TRBJ2-7 for the parts outside the CDR3, the full variable domain is GAGVSQTPSNKVTEKGKYVELRCDPISGHTALYWYRQSLGQGPEFLIYFQGTGAADDSGLPNDRFFAVRPEGSVSTLKIQRTERGDSAVYLCASSSLAESYEQYFGPGTRLTVT.

This clonotype turned up a few times. CDR3 loop: CASSVAVTSGREETQYF. The DNA of the CDR3 is TGTGCCAGCAGCGTGGCCGTGACTAGCGGGAGGGAGGAGACCCAGTACTTC. The chain employs TRBV9 and TRBJ2-5, with 14 bases lining up with TRBD2. Germline V CDR1 and CDR2: SGDLS, YYNGEE. This CDR3 has 17 amino acids. V lost 2 bases to trimming and J lost 5 bases; unmatched junction nucleotides: 8.

This clonotype was counted at least ten times. This rearrangement joins TRBV7-2 to TRBJ2-1; 9 nucleotides match TRBD2. Germline V gives CDR1 SGHTA, CDR2 FQGNSA. V trimming: 5 bases; J trimming: 6 bases; junction bases outside the gene matches: 5. This CDR3 comprises 14 residues. The CDR3 nucleotides read TGTGCCAGCAGCAGATCTAGCGGGGTCAATGAGCAGTTCTTC. This codes for CASSRSSGVNEQFF.

V and J are TRBV7-3 and TRBJ2-4, with 14 bases lining up with TRBD2. The germline CDR1 and CDR2 sequences are SGHTA and FQGTGA. The CDR3 loop spans 14 amino acids. The trim removed 4 bases at V and 9 bases at J, leaving 2 bases unmatched. CDR3 sequence (DNA): TGTGCCAGCAGCTCCGGGACTAGCGGGAGCATTCAGTACTTC. Encoded protein: CASSSGTSGSIQYF.

The chain links TRBV4-3 to TRBJ2-5; no clear D. Trimming shortened V by 0 bases and J by 5 bases, and 13 bases separated the two germline ends. In germline, CDR1 is LGHNA, CDR2 YSLEER. This CDR3 is 15 amino acids long. CDR3 nucleotide sequence: TGCGCCAGCAGCCAAGATCATGGTTTCGGGGAGACCCAGTACTTC. The encoded protein is CASSQDHGFGETQYF.